The present T cell receptor beta chain was sequenced within a study of human T cells and chemical hapten exposure. General observations from the study: Donors had alopecia, so their immune response may differ from healthy people's.

This clonotype came up many times. Antigen: not known. Regarding time point: pre-sensitization, week 0. Treatment meaning: therapeutic diphenylcyclopropenone sensitization with weekly scalp DPC. V lost 6 bases and J 0 bases, leaving 15 bases between the germline ends. In germline, CDR1 is SQVTM, CDR2 ANQGSEA. The CDR3 covers 14 residues. TCRdb reprocessed the RACE reads via MiXCR and lists one record per CDR3 protein. The sample includes approximately 400,000 distinct CDR3 sequences, more than 4.5% of them seen just once. The gene calls are TRBV29-1 and TRBJ2-7, with D possibly being TRBD1 (6 bases). Specimen: whole blood, collected in connection with sensitization to the hapten diphenylcyclopropenone (DPC). The origin of this receptor is a woman between 45 and 60 years old with alopecia areata. Some clones in this sample may be carry-over from other donors' samples. CDR3 nucleotide sequence: TGCAGCGTCGTTACCAGACAGGACTCCTACGAGCAGTACTTC. This encodes CSVVTRQDSYEQYF.